This is a list of T cell receptor beta chains from one sample in a study of OX40 agonist ivuxolimab in advanced cancers. Profiling relied on immunoSEQ multiplex PCR, and the TCRdb table lists in-frame clones only, not all of them. Counted here are roughly 71,000 clones, around 90% occurring once; the ten biggest clones make up more than 14%. The sequenced sample was CD4+ or CD8+ T cells sorted from blood, obtained in a trial of the OX40 agonist ivuxolimab. The receptor source for this set is an adult with an advanced solid tumor such as melanoma, head and neck, liver or kidney cancer. Each CDR3 is given with its conserved first and last residue. The D gene is left open where the match is weak. Only some rows state a clone size, as once, few, many or a class for expanded clones.

cdr3_nt: TGTGCCAGCAGCTTAGGGGCCCAAGGGACCCAGTACTTC
cdr3_aa: CASSLGAQGTQYF
j_call: TRBJ2-5
clone_size: .
v_call: TRBV7-9
d_call: .

cdr3_nt: TGTGCCAGCAGTTGGACAGGGGGCTCCTACGAGCAGTACTTC
cdr3_aa: CASSWTGGSYEQYF
j_call: TRBJ2-7
clone_size: once
v_call: TRBV27
d_call: TRBD1

cdr3_nt: TGTGCCGTACAGGGGGCCTCGAACACTGAAGCTTTCTTT
cdr3_aa: CAVQGASNTEAFF
j_call: TRBJ1-1
clone_size: .
v_call: TRBV4-2
d_call: TRBD1

cdr3_nt: TGTGCCAGCAGTTTATACGGAACAGATACGCAGTATTTT
cdr3_aa: CASSLYGTDTQYF
j_call: TRBJ2-3
clone_size: .
v_call: TRBV27
d_call: .

cdr3_nt: TGTGCCAGCAGTTTCTCCGGGACACCGACCGGGAGAACTGAAGCTTTCTTT
cdr3_aa: CASSFSGTPTGRTEAFF
j_call: TRBJ1-1
clone_size: .
v_call: TRBV27
d_call: .

cdr3_nt: TGTGCCAGCAGCCGGTGGCAGGTCCTAGGTACCGCCGAGCAGTACTTC
cdr3_aa: CASSRWQVLGTAEQYF
j_call: TRBJ2-7
clone_size: .
v_call: TRBV14
d_call: .

cdr3_nt: TGTGCCAGCAGCGCCCGCAGGGGGGGGGCTGATGAGCAGTTCTTC
cdr3_aa: CASSARRGGADEQFF
j_call: TRBJ2-1
clone_size: .
v_call: TRBV14
d_call: .

cdr3_nt: TGTGCCAGCAGCGTCGTCGGGGGAAGCTTGAACGAGCAGTACTTC
cdr3_aa: CASSVVGGSLNEQYF
j_call: TRBJ2-7
clone_size: .
v_call: TRBV2
d_call: .

cdr3_nt: TGCAGCGTGGGGACTAGCGTCGGCGGGGAGCTGTTTTTT
cdr3_aa: CSVGTSVGGELFF
j_call: TRBJ2-2
clone_size: .
v_call: TRBV29-1
d_call: TRBD2

cdr3_nt: TGTGCCAGCAGTTTACCGGACACCGTGGACAGGCGCTACGAGCAGTACTTC
cdr3_aa: CASSLPDTVDRRYEQYF
j_call: TRBJ2-7
clone_size: .
v_call: TRBV27
d_call: TRBD1

cdr3_nt: TGTGCCAGCAGCTTGGGACAGGGTCTCTTCGATGGCTACACCTTC
cdr3_aa: CASSLGQGLFDGYTF
j_call: TRBJ1-2
clone_size: .
v_call: TRBV7-9
d_call: TRBD1

cdr3_nt: TGTGCCAGCAGCTCCTTAGCGGGAGGATACAATGAGCAGTTCTTC
cdr3_aa: CASSSLAGGYNEQFF
j_call: TRBJ2-1
clone_size: .
v_call: TRBV5-4
d_call: TRBD2

cdr3_nt: TGTGCCAGCAGCTTAGGGACGGCGGGAGGAGATGATACGCAGTATTTT
cdr3_aa: CASSLGTAGGDDTQYF
j_call: TRBJ2-3
clone_size: .
v_call: TRBV11-2
d_call: TRBD2

cdr3_nt: TGTGCCAGCAGTTACTCGTCAACTAATGAAAAACTGTTTTTT
cdr3_aa: CASSYSSTNEKLFF
j_call: TRBJ1-4
clone_size: once
v_call: TRBV6-6
d_call: .

cdr3_nt: TGCGCCAGCAGCCAGTGGGCCAGACAGGGGGCCCTCGAAGTTGGGGCCAACGTCCTGACTTTC
cdr3_aa: CASSQWARQGALEVGANVLTF
j_call: TRBJ2-6
clone_size: .
v_call: TRBV4-3
d_call: TRBD1